Included here is one T cell receptor beta chain sequence, with context. Its antigen is still unknown. CDR3 length: 13 residues. Germline V gene sequence: CDR1 SGHNT, CDR2 YENEEA. Trimming stripped 5 bases from V and 4 bases from J, with 12 bases between. Sample time point: neoterminal ileum biopsy at postoperative endoscopy, about 6 months after surgery. The sample comes from a study of T cell repertoires in ileal Crohn's disease. Study results and caveats: Every patient over 26.8% clonality showed endoscopic recurrence. Compared with CD4 T cells, sorted CD8 cells carried more expanded clones.

Using immunoSEQ multiplex PCR, the repertoire was profiled, and TCRdb retains in-frame clones only, with some absent. The sample comprises about 11,000 clones, 55% to 80% of which are singletons, and around 7.2% rests with the top ten. The clonotype comes from an adult with Crohn's disease. The sequenced sample consisted of ileal tissue. This chain links TRBV11-3 with TRBJ2-7; no clear D gene. In nucleotides, the CDR3 is TGTGCCAGCAGCCCGAGGTCCGGGTACGAGCAGTACTTC. Translated: CASSPRSGYEQYF.